This T cell receptor (beta chain) originates from a study of T cell repertoires in cytomegalovirus infection. About the research overall: CMV epitopes used comprised recently identified HLA-C-restricted ones and well-studied HLA-B-restricted ones. TCR beta signatures that were public indicated CMV infection and matching HLA type. Study-level points and caveats: CMV-specific TCR beta clonotypes restricted by HLA-C were the ones dominating the ex vivo response.

TCRdb processed the reads anew with MiXCR; each CDR3 protein has one entry. The data show under 500,000 distinct CDR3 sequences, approximately 46% seen once. This clonotype has only a few counts. Its antigen is undetermined. The CDR3 covers 14 residues. Between the trimmed V and J ends, which lost 3 bases and 3 bases, there was a span of 10 bases. Looked up from germline, CDR1 is SGHTA and CDR2 is FQGNSA. Sequenced material: cultured PBMCs, taken from culture after CMV antigen stimulation. The V call is TRBV7-2, the J call TRBJ2-3, with D uncertain. This TCR was recovered from a human donor in good health (CMV status not recorded). Some clones in this sample may be carry-over from other donors' samples. The CDR3 sequence: CASSFPPATDTQYF. For the CDR3, the DNA is TGTGCCAGCAGCTTCCCCCCAGCGACAGATACGCAGTATTTT.